One sample yielded the 25 T cell receptor beta chains listed below, sequenced in a study of shared clonotypes between healthy human individuals (dated by TCRdb to the early 2020s). Library preparation employed the immunoSEQ multiplex PCR assay. Not all clones reach the TCRdb copy of this immuneACCESS table, which keeps in-frame sequences only. Checked studies attribute under half of the gap to unresolved V genes and leave the rest unexplained. The sample yields about 680,000 clones; about 91% were counted once. The ten largest clones add up to 24% of the sample. For the CD8 naive samples, CD45RO-negative cells were positively selected for CCR7, yielding a CD45RA+CCR7+ population from which TemRA cells were excluded. The sequenced sample consisted of naive CD8+ T cells sorted from blood. According to the study, the label for this sample's cell subset or site signals: CD45RA+CCR7+. The receptors come from a man between 25 and 39 years old in good health.

The V and J genes are TRBV29-1 and TRBJ2-7; 11 nucleotides align to TRBD2. Germline loops: CDR1 SQVTM, CDR2 ANQGSEA. The CDR3 has 14 amino acids. The V segment lost 5 bases and the J segment 1 base; nucleotides outside the gene matches: 4. CDR3 in DNA: TGCAGCGTTCGTGGACTAGCGGGTTCCTACGAGCAGTACTTC. Amino acids: CSVRGLAGSYEQYF.

This clone was counted once. CDR3 nucleotide sequence: TGTGCCTGGAGCTCCGGGACAGGGGTTGAAAAACTGTTTTTT. It encodes CAWSSGTGVEKLFF. This chain uses TRBV30 with TRBJ1-4, with TRBD1 matching 10 bases. Germline V gene sequence: CDR1 GTSNPN, CDR2 SVGIG (reference sequence). V lost 3 bases and J lost 7; bases outside the gene matches: 5. This CDR3 comprises 14 residues.

This chain links TRBV19 with TRBJ2-1; D remains unclear. The germline V gene encodes CDR1 LNHDA and CDR2 SQIVND (reference sequence). V was trimmed by 3 bases and J by 0 bases, leaving 9 bases between them. This CDR3 has 15 amino acids. CDR3 sequence (DNA): TGTGCCAGTAGTATTACCGCTAACTCCTACAATGAGCAGTTCTTC. Translation gives CASSITANSYNEQFF.

The gene calls are TRBV11-2 and TRBJ2-5; TRBD1 might be the D (6 bases). The germline V gene has CDR1 SGHAT and CDR2 FQNNGV. Deletions cut 4 bases from V and 0 bases from J, with 12 bases between. The CDR3 length is 15 residues. CDR3 in DNA: TGTGCCAGCAGCTCACCGAACAGGGACCAAGAGACCCAGTACTTC. Translation gives CASSSPNRDQETQYF.

The genes are TRBV4-3 and TRBJ2-1, with TRBD1 matching 9 bases. Germline V gene sequence: CDR1 LGHNA, CDR2 YSLEER. V dropped 0 bases and J dropped 7; count of bases not matched to a gene: 7. The CDR3 has 16 residues. The CDR3 nucleotides read TGCGCCAGCAGCCAAGATCCAGGACAGGGGAGGAATGAGCAGTTCTTC. Amino acids: CASSQDPGQGRNEQFF.

The gene calls are TRBV28 and TRBJ2-2, with 10 bases that match TRBD2. The V and J ends lost 10 bases and 8 bases, in that order; junction bases with no gene match: 16. Germline-derived CDR1 and CDR2 are MDHEN and SYDVKM. The CDR3 has 16 residues. The CDR3 protein is CATARLASGSFGELFF. The CDR3 DNA sequence: TGTGCCACCGCACGGTTAGCTAGCGGGAGTTTTGGGGAGCTGTTTTTT.

CDR3 region: CATPECGQGVGIANQPQHF. DNA for the CDR3: TGTGCCACCCCCGAATGTGGACAGGGGGTGGGGATAGCGAATCAGCCCCAGCATTTT. J is TRBJ1-5 and V is TRBV21-1; whether TRBD1, the table's D call, matches the DNA was not checked. TRBV21-1 is a pseudogene. The CDR3 spans 19 residues.

V usage is TRBV6-1 and J usage is TRBJ1-5, with a tentative D call TRBD1 (5 bases). Trimming shortened V by 4 bases and J by 9 bases, and 10 bases separated the two germline ends. Looked up from germline, CDR1 is MNHNS and CDR2 is SASEGT. There are 12 residues in the CDR3. CDR3 in DNA: TGTGCCAGCAGTGCCGTCGGGGGGCCCCAGCATTTT. It translates to CASSAVGGPQHF.

This rearrangement joins TRBV27 to TRBJ2-3; D not resolved. CDR1 is MNHEY, CDR2 SMNVEV, per germline (reference sequence). This CDR3 contains 15 residues. Trimming removed 5 bases from V and 2 bases from J, with 14 bases in between. The CDR3 sequence is CASSTRRAFTDTQYF. The CDR3 DNA sequence: TGTGCCAGCAGTACTCGTAGGGCGTTCACAGATACGCAGTATTTT.

The rearrangement links TRBV7-9 to TRBJ2-1; 9 nucleotides agree with TRBD1. Trimming at V came to 3 bases and at J to 4 bases, leaving 13 bases not matched to a gene. The CDR3 extends over 18 amino acids. Germline V gene sequence: CDR1 SEHNR, CDR2 FQNEAQ (reference sequence). CDR3: CASSFGVPGQGLYNEQFF. The CDR3 DNA reads TGTGCCAGCAGCTTCGGGGTCCCGGGACAGGGTTTGTACAATGAGCAGTTCTTC.

The chain joins TRBV7-9 to TRBJ2-1; 7 nucleotides line up with TRBD2. CDR3 length equals 15 residues. With 1 base clipped from V and 0 bases from J, the junction kept 0 bases outside the gene matches. Germline V gene sequence: CDR1 SEHNR, CDR2 FQNEAQ (reference sequence). The CDR3 sequence is CASSLGTSSYNEQFF. As DNA, the CDR3 is TGTGCCAGCAGCTTAGGGACTAGCTCCTACAATGAGCAGTTCTTC.

There are a few counts of this clone. The chain combines TRBV5-1 with TRBJ2-1; tentatively, D is TRBD1 or TRBD2 (5 bases each). The CDR3 totals 13 residues. The germline V gene encodes CDR1 SGHRS and CDR2 YFSETQ. V lost 7 bases and J 5 bases, leaving 13 bases between the germline ends. The CDR3 bases are TGCGCCAGCGGGGGTCACCCAAACAATGAGCAGTTCTTC. Its translation: CASGGHPNNEQFF.

The chain combines TRBV29-1 with TRBJ1-2; D is ambiguous. CDR3 size: 11 residues. Germline V lookup: CDR1 SQVTM, CDR2 ANQGSEA. V lost 1 base, J lost 4 bases, and 4 bases lay in between. In nucleotides, the CDR3 is TGCAGCGTTGAAGTGATCTATGGCTACACCTTC. As protein: CSVEVIYGYTF.

V and J are TRBV10-3 and TRBJ1-2; TRBD1 aligns across 7 bases. The CDR3 contains 17 residues. Germline V gene lookup returns CDR1 ENHRY and CDR2 SYGVKD. V lost 4 bases to trimming and J lost 1 base; unmatched junction nucleotides: 12. CDR3 bases: TGTGCCATCAGTGGGGGGACAGACGAATTAATTAACTATGGCTACACCTTC. Encoded protein: CAISGGTDELINYGYTF.

The chain recombines TRBV5-4 with TRBJ2-1; tentative D call: TRBD1 (5 bases). V was clipped by 4 bases and J by 6 bases, with 14 bases between them. CDR3 length: 14 residues. CDR1 is SGHNT, CDR2 YYREEE, per germline (reference sequence). The CDR3 spells CASSAPDTINEQFF. In DNA, the CDR3 is TGTGCCAGCAGCGCCCCGGACACAATCAATGAGCAGTTCTTC.

A word on this clone: Other DNA sequences within the sample encode an identical CDR3. The J gene is TRBJ2-5, the V gene TRBV7-9, with no clear D. Looked up from germline, CDR1 is SEHNR and CDR2 is FQNEAQ (reference sequence). This CDR3 has 13 amino acids. V was trimmed by 1 base and J by 2 bases, leaving 5 bases between them. This CDR3 reads CASSLDGQETQYF. CDR3 nucleotides: TGTGCCAGCAGCTTAGACGGACAAGAGACCCAGTACTTC.

This chain links TRBV11-2 with TRBJ1-1; D not resolved. The CDR3 loop spans 12 amino acids. The V end was cut by 6 bases, the J end by 7 bases, with 12 bases between. CDR1 SGHAT and CDR2 FQNNGV come from the germline V gene. The CDR3 sequence: CASRHMEDEAFF. The CDR3 region has the DNA TGTGCCAGCAGGCATATGGAGGATGAAGCTTTCTTT.

The chain employs TRBV6-6 and TRBJ2-4; D is tentatively TRBD1 or TRBD2 (5 bases each). CDR1 and CDR2 from the germline V gene are MNHNY and SVGAGI (reference sequence). The V end was cut by 7 bases, the J end by 12 bases, with 10 bases between. This CDR3 has 10 amino acids. This CDR3 is CASNSGPQYF. CDR3 coding DNA: TGTGCCAGCAACTCGGGACCTCAGTACTTC.

The chain recombines TRBV9 with TRBJ1-2; tentatively, D is TRBD1 (6 bases). This CDR3 comprises 16 residues. V lost 6 bases and J lost 1, with 19 bases in between. Germline assignment: CDR1 SGDLS and CDR2 YYNGEE. The CDR3 nucleotides are TGTGCCAGCACCTATTATACGACAGGACTTAACTATGGCTACACCTTC. Protein sequence: CASTYYTTGLNYGYTF.

The genes are TRBV5-1 and TRBJ2-3, with TRBD2 matching 10 bases. Germline values: CDR1 SGHRS, CDR2 YFSETQ. This CDR3 region has 17 residues. Unmatched junction bases numbered 12, after V lost 4 bases and J lost 4 bases. The CDR3 DNA sequence: TGCGCCAGCAGCCACCGAAAGCGGGAGGGTTTGGCAGATACGCAGTATTTT. Translation gives CASSHRKREGLADTQYF.

This chain connects TRBV4-1 to TRBJ2-3, with 8 positions matching TRBD2. Looked up from germline, CDR1 is MGHRA and CDR2 is YSYEKL. The CDR3 has 15 residues. V dropped 0 bases and J dropped 4; count of bases not matched to a gene: 3. The CDR3 protein is CASSQETGGPDTQYF. As DNA, the CDR3 is TGCGCCAGCAGCCAAGAAACGGGAGGGCCAGATACGCAGTATTTT.

The chain joins TRBV19 to TRBJ2-7; unclear D gene. Per the germline V gene, CDR1 is LNHDA and CDR2 is SQIVND (reference sequence). Trimming removed 5 bases at V and 3 bases at J, with 11 bases between. This CDR3 has 13 residues. The CDR3 here is CASSDPTNYEQYF. DNA for the CDR3: TGTGCCAGTAGTGATCCTACAAACTACGAGCAGTACTTC.

J is TRBJ2-3 and V is TRBV13; perhaps D is TRBD1 or TRBD2 (5 bases each). CDR1 is PRHDT and CDR2 is FYEKMQ in the germline V gene (reference sequence). This CDR3 has 15 amino acids. V lost 2 bases and J lost 5, with 14 bases in between. Written as DNA, the CDR3 is TGTGCCAGCAGCTTATTCCGGGACCAGAAAGATACGCAGTATTTT. Protein sequence: CASSLFRDQKDTQYF.

The genes are TRBV7-6 and TRBJ2-1; 13 nucleotides align to TRBD2. Germline V CDR1 and CDR2: SGHVS, FNYEAQ. The CDR3 runs 17 residues. V dropped 3 bases and J dropped 0; count of bases not matched to a gene: 2. CDR3 DNA: TGTGCCAGCAGCTTGGGGACTAGCGGGACCTCCTACAATGAGCAGTTCTTC. This sequence encodes CASSLGTSGTSYNEQFF. The whole variable domain, filled in from reference TRBV7-6 and TRBJ2-1, reads GAGVSQSPRYKVTKRGQDVALRCDPISGHVSLYWYRQALGQGPEFLTYFNYEAQQDKSGLPNDRFSAERPEGSISTLTIQRTEQRDSAMYRCASSLGTSGTSYNEQFFGPGTRLTVL.

This rearrangement joins TRBV7-8 to TRBJ1-1, with TRBD1 identical over 7 bases. With V trimmed by 4 bases and J by 4 bases, 12 bases remained unmatched. The CDR3 has 16 residues. The germline gives CDR1 SGHVS, CDR2 FQNEAQ. This chain's CDR3 is CASSSERRGRATEAFF. CDR3 coding DNA: TGTGCCAGCAGCTCCGAGCGTAGGGGGCGAGCCACTGAAGCTTTCTTT.